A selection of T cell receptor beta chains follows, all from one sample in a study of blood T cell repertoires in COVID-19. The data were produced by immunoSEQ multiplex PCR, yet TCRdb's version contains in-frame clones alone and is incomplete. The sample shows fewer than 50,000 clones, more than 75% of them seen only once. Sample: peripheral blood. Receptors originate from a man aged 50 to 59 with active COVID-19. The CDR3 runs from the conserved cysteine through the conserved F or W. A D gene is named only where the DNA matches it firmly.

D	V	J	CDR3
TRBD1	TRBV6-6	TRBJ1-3	CASSYSTGTGNTIYF
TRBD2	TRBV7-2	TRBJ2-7	CASSLVGTSGSEQYF
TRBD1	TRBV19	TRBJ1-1	CASRADRATEAFF
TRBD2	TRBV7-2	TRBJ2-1	CASSLGGSRNEQFF
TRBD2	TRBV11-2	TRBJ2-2	CASSLPSGGSTTGELFF
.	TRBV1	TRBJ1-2	CTLPDFTGTEYGYTF
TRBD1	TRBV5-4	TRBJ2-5	CASSRGLGQEKQETQYF
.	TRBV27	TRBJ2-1	CASSFKGGPYNEQFF
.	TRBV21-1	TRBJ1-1	CASSMGRHYTEAFF
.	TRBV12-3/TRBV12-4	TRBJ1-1	CASSPIGSSEAFF
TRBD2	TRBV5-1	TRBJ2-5	CASSAPLAGGRETQYF
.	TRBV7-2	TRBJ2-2	CASSLFDSRLPTGELFF
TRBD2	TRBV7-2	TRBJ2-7	CASSWSPGGYEQYF
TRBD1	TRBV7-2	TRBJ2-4	CASSSTGGANIQYF
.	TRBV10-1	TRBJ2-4	CASSRVAKNIQYF
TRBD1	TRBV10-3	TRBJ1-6	CATEGTGNSNSPLHF
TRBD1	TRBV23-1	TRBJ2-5	CASSQSCDRGYQETQYF
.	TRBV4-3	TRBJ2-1	CASSQVSGIFGEQFF
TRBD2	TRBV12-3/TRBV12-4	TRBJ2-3	CASSGLAADTQYF
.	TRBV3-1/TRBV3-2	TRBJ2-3	CASSLPSGGTDTQYF
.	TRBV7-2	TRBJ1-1	CASSRGQPTNTEAFF
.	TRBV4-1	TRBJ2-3	CASSRGLGGISDTQYF
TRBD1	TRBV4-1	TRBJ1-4	CASSQDDATGGSEKLFF
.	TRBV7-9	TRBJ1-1	CASSKTVSGAFF
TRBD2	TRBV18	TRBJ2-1	CASLAGGDEQFF
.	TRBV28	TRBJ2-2	CASSLMSVSTGELFF
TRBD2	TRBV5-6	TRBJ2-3	CASSPPSGGVTDTQYF
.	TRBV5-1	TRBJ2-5	CASSLEAGGETQYF
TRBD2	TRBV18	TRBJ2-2	CASSLSGATGELFF
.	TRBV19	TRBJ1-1	CASSPRQINTEAFF
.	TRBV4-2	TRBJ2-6	CASSPREGANVLTF
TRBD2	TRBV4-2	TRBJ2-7	CASSQDLGGTSSYEQYF
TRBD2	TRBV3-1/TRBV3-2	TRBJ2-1	CASTRGGSSYNEQFF
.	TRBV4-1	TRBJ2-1	CASSQTSSRGNEQFF
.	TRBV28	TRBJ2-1	CASSQALIGREKNEQFF
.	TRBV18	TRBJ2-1	CASSLNSQGSYNEQFF
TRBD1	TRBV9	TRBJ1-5	CASSVTGDQPQHF
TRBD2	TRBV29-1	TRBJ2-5	CSGRASGGPGTQYF
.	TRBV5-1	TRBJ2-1	CASSLDARQGNEQFF
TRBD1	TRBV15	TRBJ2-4	CATSGDRNIQYF
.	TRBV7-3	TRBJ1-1	CASSLTGNTEAFF
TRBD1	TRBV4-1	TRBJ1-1	CASSQPGTANNTEAFF
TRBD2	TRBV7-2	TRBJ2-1	CASSLASGGYNEQFF
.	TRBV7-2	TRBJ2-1	CASSLFGQLYNEQFF
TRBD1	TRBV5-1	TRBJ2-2	CASSLAGTDTGELFF
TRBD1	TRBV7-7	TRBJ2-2	CASSLDRETGELFF
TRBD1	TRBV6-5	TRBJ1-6	CASTTGSGGNSPLHF
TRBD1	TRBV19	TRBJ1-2	CASSIVGQASYGYTF
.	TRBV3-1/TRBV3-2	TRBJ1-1	CASSQVGGNTEAFF
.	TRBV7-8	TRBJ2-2	CASSGLTTGELFF
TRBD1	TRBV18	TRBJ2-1	CASSPDRGLKSYNEQFF
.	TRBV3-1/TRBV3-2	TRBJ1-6	CASSRSLYNSPLHF